The TCR beta chain under discussion was sequenced for a study of T cell changes during pregnancy in multiple sclerosis (dated by TCRdb to between 2018 and 2020). For context, the study as a whole: In women with multiple sclerosis, the researchers looked at how the T cell repertoire shifted as pregnancy progressed.

The library was produced with the immunoSEQ multiplex PCR assay. TCRdb carries this immuneACCESS record with in-frame sequences only. Its versions omit some clonotypes, under half of them owing to an unresolved V gene in the studies checked, with the rest unexplained. The sample data list some 110,000 clones, and 91% of these were observed just once. About 1.6% of the sample lies in the top ten. Of note for this clone: It has no known antigen specificity. Base qualities are not recorded, but no much larger clone differs from it by a single base.

Here V drops 4 bases and J drops 0 bases, and the junction holds 12 bases not matched to any gene. Based on the germline V gene, the CDR1 and CDR2 sequences are MGHDK and SYGVNS. There are 18 amino acids in the CDR3, from cysteine to phenylalanine inclusive. The sequence is cut down to CDR3 DNA, 54 bases in frame from base 1. This sequence was found in a female donor with multiple sclerosis, enrolled in a pregnancy study. Sequenced material: peripheral blood, taken before pregnancy. In this chain, TRBV25-1 is recombined with TRBJ2-3, with TRBD2 matching 8 junction bases. In nucleotide form, the sequence is TGTGCCAGCAGTGGCCTAGATGAGACTAGCGCTAGCACAGATACGCAGTATTTT. Protein translation: CASSGLDETSASTDTQYF.